A single sample is the source of the 18 T cell receptor beta chains below, sequenced in a study of beta chain features in type 1 diabetes (dated by TCRdb to 2016 to 2019). Results the study describes overall, beyond this receptor: In all four CD4+ subsets, TCRB CDR3 length was moderately but significantly shorter in type 1 diabetes patients.

Preparation of the library involved the immunoSEQ multiplex PCR assay. All of the isolated RNA was reverse transcribed with the High Capacity cDNA Reverse Transcription Kit, so expressed TCRB transcripts were sequenced. Imported from immuneACCESS, the table was reduced by TCRdb to in-frame sequences with V and J called. These copies leave out some clones; in studies compared against another copy, an unresolved V gene accounts for under half, and the cause of the remainder is not known. The sample table holds about 640,000 clones, of which roughly 12% were seen once. Clones ranked in the top ten supply around 0.12% of the sample. These receptors' targets are unknown. Sequencing was performed on naive CD4+ T cells from blood. Reading the label with the study, this specimen's cell subset or site is: true naive CD4+ T cells. The receptors come from a man aged 25 to 40 with type 1 diabetes.

CDR3 coding DNA: TGCAGCGTGGGGAGAGCCGGGACAGGGGGAACAGATACGCAGTATTTT. This encodes CSVGRAGTGGTDTQYF. The rearrangement joins TRBV29-1 to TRBJ2-3; 11 bases map to TRBD1. The CDR3 has 16 residues. The germline gives CDR1 SQVTM, CDR2 ANQGSEA. Losses at the gene ends were 6 bases for V and 3 bases for J; bases not matched to a gene: 11.

This clone was detected only a few times. This CDR3 fails to terminate in the conserved phenylalanine or tryptophan, so it likely reflects a read error. The DNA is omitted, as the CDR3 cannot be located on it reliably, and the CDR3 follows TCRdb's listing. The CDR3 loop is CASSYGTI. The chain uses TRBV6-5 and TRBJ2-4; no check of the table's D call, TRBD2, against the DNA was made. Termini included, the CDR3 measures 8 amino acids. CDR1 is MNHEY, CDR2 SVGAGI, per germline.

This chain connects TRBV14 to TRBJ2-7; tentative D call: TRBD1 (6 bases). Germline-derived CDR1 and CDR2 are SGHDN and FVKESK. V lost 4 bases and J 2 bases, leaving 18 bases between the germline ends. The CDR3 runs to 16 residues. The CDR3 DNA is TGTGCCAGCAGCCGAACAGCCGGGACACTTCCCTACGAGCAGTACTTC. Translation gives CASSRTAGTLPYEQYF.

J is TRBJ2-1 and V is TRBV27; D tentatively fits TRBD1 or TRBD2 (5 bases each). Germline CDR1 and CDR2: MNHEY and SMNVEV (reference sequence). The V and J ends lost 3 bases and 1 base respectively, with 13 bases between them. This CDR3 spans 16 amino acids. CDR3 region: CASSFRGAGSYNEQFF. CDR3 DNA: TGTGCCAGCAGTTTCCGAGGGGCTGGGTCCTACAATGAGCAGTTCTTC.

The gene calls are TRBV6-1 and TRBJ1-1; 7 bases line up with TRBD1. CDR3 length: 16 residues. Germline CDR1 reads MNHNS; CDR2 reads SASEGT. V trimming: 4 bases; J trimming: 0 bases; junction bases outside the gene matches: 8. The CDR3 sequence is CASSAQGIWMNTEAFF. The DNA for the CDR3 is TGTGCCAGCAGTGCACAGGGGATTTGGATGAACACTGAAGCTTTCTTT.

The table lists this clone with a few counts. V gene TRBV10-3 combines with J gene TRBJ1-1; TRBD1 is a possible D gene (5 bases). Germline values: CDR1 ENHRY, CDR2 SYGVKD. The CDR3 spans 13 residues. Trimming pared 7 bases from V and 0 bases from J, leaving 9 bases between. DNA of the CDR3: TGTGCCATCAAAGGGGCCTTGAACACTGAAGCTTTCTTT. It yields the protein CAIKGALNTEAFF.

This chain uses TRBV10-3 with TRBJ2-1; TRBD2 is a possible D gene (6 bases). The germline V and J ends were trimmed by 10 bases and 1 base, with 14 bases remaining between them. Germline assignment: CDR1 ENHRY and CDR2 SYGVKD. The CDR3 runs to 14 residues. For the CDR3, the DNA is TGTGCCACCCTGGAGGGTATGTCCTACAATGAGCAGTTCTTC. Translating gives CATLEGMSYNEQFF.

This clone appeared a few times. V usage is TRBV13 and J usage is TRBJ2-7; D tentatively reads TRBD1 or TRBD2 (5 bases each). CDR3 length equals 15 residues. Germline V lookup: CDR1 PRHDT, CDR2 FYEKMQ (reference sequence). V was trimmed by 4 bases and J by 3 bases, leaving 16 bases between them. The CDR3 reads CASSSRGANIYEQYF. In DNA, the CDR3 is TGTGCCAGCAGCTCCCGGGGCGCGAACATCTACGAGCAGTACTTC.

This clone was counted only a few times. The V call is TRBV7-2, the J call TRBJ2-3; TRBD2 aligns across 10 bases. The CDR3 spans 16 residues. Germline lookup yields CDR1 SGHTA and CDR2 FQGNSA. Losses at the gene ends were 5 bases for V and 0 bases for J; bases not matched to a gene: 5. The CDR3 nucleotides read TGTGCCAGCAGCCCCACTAGCGGGATTAGCACAGATACGCAGTATTTT. Its translation is CASSPTSGISTDTQYF.

There are a few counts of this clone. V usage is TRBV5-1 and J usage is TRBJ2-7; 11 bases fit TRBD1. The CDR3 length is 14 residues. The germline CDR1 and CDR2 sequences are SGHRS and YFSETQ. J gave up 0 bases and V 8 bases, and 4 bases lay outside the gene matches. Written as DNA, the CDR3 is TGCGCCAGTCGGGGACAGGGGGTCTCCTACGAGCAGTACTTC. Its protein is CASRGQGVSYEQYF.

This chain joins TRBV6-5 and TRBJ1-1; D remains unclear. The CDR3 contains 14 residues. With 2 bases removed from V and 3 bases from J, the gap between germline ends came to 10 bases. The germline gives CDR1 MNHEY, CDR2 SVGAGI. The CDR3 DNA reads TGTGCCAGCAGTTACAATGAGGGTGACACTGAAGCTTTCTTT. Translating gives CASSYNEGDTEAFF.

There are a few counts of this clone. The V call is TRBV29-1, the J call TRBJ2-5; D might be TRBD2 (6 bases). CDR1 is SQVTM, CDR2 ANQGSEA, per germline. Trimming left V 6 bases short and J 2 bases short, with 10 bases between. CDR3 length: 12 residues. The chain's CDR3 is CSVHGGQETQYF. CDR3 nucleotides: TGCAGCGTCCACGGGGGACAAGAGACCCAGTACTTC.

This clone has more than one count but fewer than ten. The rearrangement links TRBV2 to TRBJ2-2; 8 bases are a match to TRBD1. With V trimmed by 6 bases and J by 2 bases, 8 bases remained unmatched. The CDR3 is made up of 16 amino acids. Germline CDR1 and CDR2: SNHLY and FYNNEI. The DNA of the CDR3 is TGTGCCAGCAGCCGAACGGGACAGGTTAACACCGGGGAGCTGTTTTTT. Protein product: CASSRTGQVNTGELFF.

The gene calls are TRBV7-9 and TRBJ2-1; TRBD2 might be the D (7 bases). CDR1 SEHNR and CDR2 FQNEAQ come from the germline V gene (reference sequence). The CDR3 spans 16 residues. With 0 bases removed from V and 6 bases from J, the gap between germline ends came to 15 bases. In DNA form, the CDR3 reads TGTGCCAGCAGCTTAGCGGGGAGGGGGTCCGGCAATGAGCAGTTCTTC. As protein: CASSLAGRGSGNEQFF.

This chain uses TRBV14 with TRBJ1-2; the match to TRBD1 covers 7 bases. The CDR3 runs 17 residues. Germline assignment: CDR1 SGHDN and CDR2 FVKESK. Germline trimming cut 3 bases from V and 4 bases from J; bases unmatched to any gene: 14. The CDR3 reads CASSQFQGQRGGYGYTF. The DNA of the CDR3 is TGTGCCAGCAGCCAGTTCCAGGGACAGCGAGGGGGCTATGGCTACACCTTC.

A few counts support this clone. The CDR3 DNA reads TGTGCCAGCAAGGAACTAGCCAACCTCTACAATGAGCAGTTCTTC. It codes for CASKELANLYNEQFF. J is TRBJ2-1 and V is TRBV6-5; weak D call: TRBD2 (6 bases). V was pared by 7 bases and J by 3 bases, with 16 bases between. Germline lookup yields CDR1 MNHEY and CDR2 SVGAGI. CDR3 length: 15 residues.

This clone has more than one count but fewer than ten. V is TRBV29-1 and J is TRBJ2-5, with D uncertain. V was pared by 3 bases and J by 1 base, with 9 bases between. Per germline, CDR1 SQVTM and CDR2 ANQGSEA. The CDR3 is 13 residues long. The DNA for the CDR3 is TGCAGCGTTGAGGGGAATATCCAAGAGACCCAGTACTTC. Translating it yields CSVEGNIQETQYF.

This clone has more than one count but fewer than ten. V usage is TRBV4-3 and J usage is TRBJ2-1; D possibly corresponds to TRBD1 (6 bases). Germline V CDR1 and CDR2: LGHNA, YSLEER. The CDR3 runs to 14 residues. Trimming removed 2 bases from V and 6 bases from J, with 11 bases in between. CDR3 in amino acids: CASSQPGAGNEQFF. In DNA, the CDR3 is TGCGCCAGCAGCCAACCAGGGGCAGGCAATGAGCAGTTCTTC.